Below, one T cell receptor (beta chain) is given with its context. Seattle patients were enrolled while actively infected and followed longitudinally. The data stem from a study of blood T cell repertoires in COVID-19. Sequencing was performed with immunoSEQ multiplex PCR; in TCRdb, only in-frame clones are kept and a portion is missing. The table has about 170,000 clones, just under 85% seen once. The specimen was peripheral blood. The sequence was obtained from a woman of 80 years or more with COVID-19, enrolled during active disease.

For the CDR3, the DNA is TGTGCCGGTGGGGGCGCAGGGTGGTACGGGGAGCTGTTTTTT. This codes for CAGGGAGWYGELFF. The chain joins TRBV19 to TRBJ2-2; D may be TRBD1 (6 bases). The germline V gene encodes CDR1 LNHDA and CDR2 SQIVND (reference sequence). The CDR3 covers 14 residues. V shed 11 bases and J shed 7 bases, with 20 bases lying between them.